This entry describes one T cell receptor beta chain. The CDR3 extends over 15 amino acids. The V and J ends lost 5 bases and 8 bases, in that order; junction bases with no gene match: 9. Germline CDR1 is SGHTA and CDR2 is FQGNSA. The sample is drawn from a study of blood T cell repertoires in COVID-19. Assay: immunoSEQ multiplex PCR; the TCRdb copy retains only in-frame clones and omits some. The sample lists approximately 240,000 clones, around nine tenths occurring once. The sample comprised peripheral blood. The gene calls are TRBV7-2 and TRBJ1-4; 9 bases agree with TRBD1. The sequence derives from a woman in her forties who had recovered from COVID-19. The chain's CDR3 is CASSPRDRAGEKLFF. The CDR3 DNA sequence: TGTGCCAGCAGCCCCCGGGACAGGGCAGGGGAAAAACTGTTTTTT.